This T cell receptor beta chain was recorded in a study of blood T cell repertoires in COVID-19 (dated by TCRdb to 2020 to 2021). In the study overall: Samples covering the acute and convalescent phases of COVID-19 were provided by collaborators in the United States, Italy and Spain. The material from the prospective study consisted of cDNA or gDNA derived from T cells, B-cell-depleted T cells, or PBMCs. The samples were drawn from two sources: the first 160 participants of the ongoing ImmuneRACE study, and 1,254 subjects contributed by 6 global collaborators. The dataset comprised deeply sampled blood TCRbeta repertoires from subjects exposed to, actively infected with, or recovered from COVID-19. HLA class I and class II types, where available, came from metadata supplied by the sample provider rather than from assay-based typing. A de-identified subject ID, COVID-19 status, age in years and sex were almost always included in the sample metadata. The repertoires were released in a freely available public database intended as a resource for research on the immune response to SARS-CoV-2. What the authors observed across the whole study: The quantity of clinical and demographic metadata differed by source and by participant and was supplied without curation.

This clone was detected a few times. What this receptor recognizes is not known. Nothing much larger sits one base from this clone, and base qualities are not available. Each collaborating institution followed its own protocols to collect whole blood in K2EDTA tubes. Collaborator samples were shipped for TCRbeta analysis as frozen whole blood, isolated PBMCs, or DNA extracted from either sample type. From the cysteine through the phenylalanine, the CDR3 covers 14 amino acids. Kept here is only the CDR3 DNA, which spans 42 bases and is read in frame from base 1. The V end loses 4 bases and the J end loses 8 bases, and a stretch of 16 bases separates them. Based on the germline V gene, the CDR1 and CDR2 sequences are SGHRS and YFSETQ. TCRbeta CDR3 regions were amplified from genomic DNA by means of the immunoSEQ Assay, a bias-controlled multiplex PCR. In the authors' own workflow: The number of nucleated cells in each sample was estimated from the amplification of reference gene primers within the assay. Sequence reads were collapsed and filtered to measure the absolute abundance of every unique TCRbeta CDR3 rearrangement. For each sample, productive Simpson clonality was calculated as the square root of Simpson's diversity index over productive rearrangements. In TCRdb, the immuneACCESS table is reduced to in-frame sequences with V and J assigned. These tables do not hold every clone; where another copy was compared, an unresolved V gene accounts for under half, and the others remain unexplained. V and J calls and clone size are as listed in that table; D and trimming were resolved from the DNA. Across this sample there are under 350,000 clones, with around 88% seen only once. The ten largest clones capture approximately 4.3% of the sample.

Sequenced sample: peripheral blood. The V and J genes are TRBV5-1 and TRBJ1-5; matching of 5 bases hints at TRBD1 as the D gene. This TCR was sampled from a man aged 35 to 55 with acute or convalescent COVID-19. At the DNA level, the sequence is TGCGCCAGCAGCAACCAGGGATTTGGGGAGCCCCAGCATTTT. It translates to CASSNQGFGEPQHF.